These 17 T cell receptor beta chains were sequenced from one sample in a study of T cell clonality in common variable immunodeficiency. Generated by immunoSEQ multiplex PCR, the TCRdb table keeps only in-frame clones and is missing some. Listed for the sample are around 40,000 clones, none seen a single time. Sample: peripheral blood mononuclear cells. Receptors were obtained from a person aged 18 to 75 in good health.

This clone came up many times. The read falls 3 residues short of the CDR3 end, and the missing part is taken from the germline J gene. The chain couples TRBV30 to TRBJ2-3; 9 nucleotides line up with TRBD2. The CDR3 totals 15 residues. Germline CDR1 reads GTSNPN; CDR2 reads SVGIG (reference sequence). Trimming at V came to 5 bases and at J to 4 bases, leaving 10 bases not matched to a gene. The CDR3 loop reads CAWVPGGGASDTQYF. Incomplete CDR3 DNA: TGTGCCTGGGTCCCAGGCGGGGGGGCATCAGATACG.

This clone occurred a few times. The CDR3 extends 3 residues past the end of the read, so its final part is completed from the germline J gene. The V call is TRBV7-9, the J call TRBJ2-3; D is ambiguous. V gave up 8 bases and J gave up 0 bases, with 12 bases separating them. CDR1 SEHNR and CDR2 FQNEAQ come from the germline V gene (reference sequence). The length of the CDR3 is 14 residues. The CDR3 sequence: CASRNQVSTDTQYF. The CDR3 bases that were read are TGTGCCAGCCGGAATCAGGTTAGCACAGATACG.

This clone was observed many times. The read falls 3 residues short of the CDR3 end, and the missing part is taken from the germline J gene. The genes are TRBV7-6 and TRBJ1-6; weak D call: TRBD1 (6 bases). The CDR3 runs to 14 residues. Germline values: CDR1 SGHVS, CDR2 FNYEAQ. Between the trimmed V and J ends, which lost 2 bases and 7 bases, there was a span of 9 bases. The part of the CDR3 DNA that was read is TGTGCCAGCAGCTTAAGACAGGAGAATTCACCC. This gives the protein CASSLRQENSP. The whole CDR3 protein is CASSLRQENSPLHF.

This clone was counted at least ten times. The missing CDR3 end, 3 residues past where the read stops, is filled in from the germline J gene. The chain recombines TRBV2 with TRBJ1-1; 7 bases are a match to TRBD1. CDR1 SNHLY and CDR2 FYNNEI come from the germline V gene. CDR3 length: 14 amino acids. The J segment lost 6 bases and the V segment lost 9 bases, leaving 13 bases of the junction unmatched. CDR3 DNA, as far as it was read: TGTGCCAGTATGAGACAGGGTAGAGAGGCTGAA. Residues: CASMRQGREAE. The full CDR3 sequence reads CASMRQGREAEAFF.

This clone showed up many times. Coverage ceases 3 residues before the CDR3 finishes, and the germline J gene fills in the end. V and J are TRBV19 and TRBJ1-2; perhaps TRBD1 as D (6 bases). The CDR3 loop spans 13 amino acids. Germline-derived CDR1 and CDR2 are LNHDA and SQIVND (reference sequence). The germline V and J ends were trimmed by 10 bases and 4 bases, with 16 bases remaining between them. This CDR3 is CAISPQGGYGYTF. The sequenced CDR3 bases are TGTGCCATCAGTCCTCAAGGGGGCTATGGC.

This clone was counted at least ten times. The DNA ends 3 residues before the CDR3 does, and the rest of the CDR3 is filled in from the germline J gene. The chain couples TRBV5-4 to TRBJ2-3; TRBD2 agrees at 11 bases. With V trimmed by 0 bases and J by 4 bases, 4 bases remained unmatched. Germline-derived CDR1 and CDR2 are SGHNT and YYREEE (reference sequence). The CDR3 has 16 residues. The covered CDR3 bases are TGTGCCAGCAGCTTGGAACTAGCGGGGGCCGCAGATACG. It translates to CASSLELAGAADT. The complete CDR3 sequence is CASSLELAGAADTQYF.

This clone was seen at least ten times. The CDR3 is cut off 3 residues early in the read; its end comes from the germline J gene. The chain recombines TRBV2 with TRBJ2-2; 8 nucleotides line up with TRBD2. The germline V gene encodes CDR1 SNHLY and CDR2 FYNNEI. The CDR3 is 14 amino acids. V was pared by 6 bases and J by 1 base, with 1 base of the junction left unmatched. CDR3 loop: CASRLAGNTGELFF. CDR3 bases read: TGTGCCAGCAGGCTAGCGGGGAACACCGGGGAG.

The table lists this clone with many counts. Sequencing ends 3 residues short of the CDR3 end; the germline J gene provides the rest. This CDR3 is also generated by other DNA sequences in the sample. The chain combines TRBV7-9 with TRBJ1-1; no clear D gene. CDR1 SEHNR and CDR2 FQNEAQ come from the germline V gene (reference sequence). This CDR3 is 12 amino acids long. Between the trimmed V and J ends, which lost 3 bases and 1 base, there was a span of 3 bases. The DNA read from the CDR3 is TGTGCCAGCAGCTTCAAGAACACTGAA. It encodes CASSFKNTE. The CDR3 in full is CASSFKNTEAFF.

This clone was seen at least ten times. Read coverage stops 3 residues before the CDR3 terminus; the germline J gene supplies the remainder. The chain uses TRBV20-1 and TRBJ2-7, with D possibly matching TRBD1 (5 bases). The CDR3 contains 12 residues. Germline V gives CDR1 DFQATT, CDR2 SNEGSKA (reference sequence). Trimming stripped 1 base from V and 4 bases from J, with 8 bases between. CDR3 loop: CSARGGGYEQYF. The sequenced CDR3 bases are TGCAGTGCTAGAGGGGGCGGTTACGAG.

With regard to this clone: The CDR3 end falls 3 residues outside the read, so it is completed with the germline J gene. This chain links TRBV5-4 with TRBJ2-5; D is possibly TRBD2 (7 bases). This CDR3 comprises 14 residues. Germline CDR1 SGHNT, CDR2 YYREEE (reference sequence). V lost 0 bases to trimming and J lost 5 bases, with 11 bases between them. The CDR3 sequence is CASSLGGGLETQYF. The CDR3 DNA, read in part, is TGTGCCAGCAGCTTGGGGGGGGGCCTGGAGACC.

This clone was observed many times. The CDR3 is cut off 3 residues early in the read; its end comes from the germline J gene. V gene TRBV18 combines with J gene TRBJ1-1; maybe TRBD1 (6 bases). Germline V gene data show CDR1 as KGHSH and CDR2 as LQKENI. This CDR3 has 22 residues. V lost 3 bases and J lost 0, with 32 bases in between. The sequenced part of the CDR3 DNA is TGTGCCAGCTCACCCCGCGGTGGGGACAACAGACGCCCCCTTCTCATGAACACTGAA. This codes for CASSPRGGDNRRPLLMNTE. The full-length CDR3 reads as CASSPRGGDNRRPLLMNTEAFF.

This clone was seen at least ten times. The read terminates 3 residues ahead of where the CDR3 ends, so the germline J gene completes it. The chain uses TRBV10-3 and TRBJ2-7; D may be TRBD2 (5 bases). V was clipped by 11 bases and J by 0 bases, with 14 bases between them. CDR3 length equals 13 residues. CDR1 and CDR2 (germline): ENHRY, SYGVKD. CDR3: CASRAETSYEQYF. Incomplete CDR3 DNA: TGTGCCTCGAGGGCAGAGACCTCCTACGAG.

There are many counts of this clone. With the read ending 3 residues before the CDR3 end, the germline J gene is used to fill in that end. The chain has TRBV2 and TRBJ2-7; possibly TRBD2 for D (6 bases). The CDR3 has 14 amino acids. The germline V gene encodes CDR1 SNHLY and CDR2 FYNNEI. V lost 6 bases and J lost 3, with 15 bases in between. CDR3 DNA, as far as it was read: TGTGCCAGCAGCGCCGGGACTGGCCTCTACGAG. It yields the protein CASSAGTGLYE. The full CDR3 sequence reads CASSAGTGLYEQYF.

This clone rates as medium-sized (0.01 to 0.1%). The CDR3 is cut off 3 residues early in the read; its end comes from the germline J gene. V gene TRBV7-3 combines with J gene TRBJ2-3, with D possibly TRBD1 on 6 matching bases. V dropped 2 bases and J dropped 7 bases, with 10 bases sitting between them. The CDR3 contains 13 residues. Germline loops: CDR1 SGHTA, CDR2 FQGTGA. CDR3 bases read: TGTGCCAGCAGCTTAGAAGGGGGATATACG. Protein product: CASSLEGGYT. The complete CDR3 protein is CASSLEGGYTQYF. Using reference TRBV7-3 and TRBJ2-3 for the parts outside the CDR3, the full variable domain is GAGVSQTPSNKVTEKGKYVELRCDPISGHTALYWYRQSLGQGPEFLIYFQGTGAADDSGLPNDRFFAVRPEGSVSTLKIQRTERGDSAVYLCASSLEGGYTQYFGPGTRLTVL.

This clone was detected ten times or more. The read stops 3 residues short of the end of the CDR3; the missing end is completed from the germline J gene. This rearrangement joins TRBV20-1 to TRBJ2-3; 14 nucleotides match TRBD2. The CDR3 runs to 19 residues. The V and J ends lost 5 bases and 0 bases, in that order; junction bases with no gene match: 13. CDR1 DFQATT and CDR2 SNEGSKA come from the germline V gene (reference sequence). The CDR3 protein is CSALTFKTSGGVSTDTQYF. The sequenced part of the CDR3 DNA is TGCAGTGCTCTTACTTTTAAGACTAGCGGGGGGGTAAGCACAGATACG.

This clone was detected ten times or more. The DNA ends 3 residues before the CDR3 does, and the rest of the CDR3 is filled in from the germline J gene. This chain joins TRBV7-9 and TRBJ2-5; D gene unclear. The CDR3 loop spans 11 amino acids. The germline V gene has CDR1 SEHNR and CDR2 FQNEAQ (reference sequence). V dropped 2 bases and J dropped 5 bases, with 3 bases sitting between them. Partial CDR3 DNA: TGTGCCAGCAGCTTATCTGAGACC. Amino acids: CASSLSET. The entire CDR3 protein reads CASSLSETQYF.

This clone came up many times. Sequencing ends 3 residues short of the CDR3 end; the germline J gene provides the rest. J is TRBJ1-2 and V is TRBV10-3, with 7 bases lining up with TRBD1. CDR3 length equals 17 residues. After removal of 3 bases from V and 0 bases from J, the junction contained 10 bases not matched to a gene. Germline V gene lookup returns CDR1 ENHRY and CDR2 SYGVKD. Partial CDR3 DNA: TGTGCCATCAGTGAAAGACAGGGAGAAGCGACTAACTATGGC. Amino acids: CAISERQGEATNYG. The whole CDR3 is CAISERQGEATNYGYTF.